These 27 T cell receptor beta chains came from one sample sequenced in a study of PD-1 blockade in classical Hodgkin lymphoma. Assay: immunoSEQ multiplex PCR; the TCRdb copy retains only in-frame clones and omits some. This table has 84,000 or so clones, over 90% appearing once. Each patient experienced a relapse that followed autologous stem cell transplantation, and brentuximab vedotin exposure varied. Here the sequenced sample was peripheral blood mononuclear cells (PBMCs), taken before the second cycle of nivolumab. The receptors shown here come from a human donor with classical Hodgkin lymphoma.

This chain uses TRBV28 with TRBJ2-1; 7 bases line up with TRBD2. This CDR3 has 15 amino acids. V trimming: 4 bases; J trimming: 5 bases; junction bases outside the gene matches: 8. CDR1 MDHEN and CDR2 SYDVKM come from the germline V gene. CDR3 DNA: TGTGCCAGCAGTTCAGCGGGATTTAAGGACAATGAGCAGTTCTTC. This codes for CASSSAGFKDNEQFF.

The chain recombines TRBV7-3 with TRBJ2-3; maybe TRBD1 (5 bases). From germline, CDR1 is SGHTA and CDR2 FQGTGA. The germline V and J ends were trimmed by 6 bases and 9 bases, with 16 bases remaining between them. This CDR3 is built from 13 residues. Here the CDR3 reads CASSPQDLSTQYF. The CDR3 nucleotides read TGTGCCAGCAGTCCACAGGATCTCTCCACGCAGTATTTT. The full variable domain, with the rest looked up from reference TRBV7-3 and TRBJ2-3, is GAGVSQTPSNKVTEKGKYVELRCDPISGHTALYWYRQSLGQGPEFLIYFQGTGAADDSGLPNDRFFAVRPEGSVSTLKIQRTERGDSAVYLCASSPQDLSTQYFGPGTRLTVL.

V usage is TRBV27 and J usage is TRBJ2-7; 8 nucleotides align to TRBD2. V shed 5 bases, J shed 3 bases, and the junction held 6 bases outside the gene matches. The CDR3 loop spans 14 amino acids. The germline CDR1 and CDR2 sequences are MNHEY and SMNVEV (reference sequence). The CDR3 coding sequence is TGTGCCAGCAGTCCCCCGGGAGGGTACTACGAGCAGTACTTC. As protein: CASSPPGGYYEQYF.

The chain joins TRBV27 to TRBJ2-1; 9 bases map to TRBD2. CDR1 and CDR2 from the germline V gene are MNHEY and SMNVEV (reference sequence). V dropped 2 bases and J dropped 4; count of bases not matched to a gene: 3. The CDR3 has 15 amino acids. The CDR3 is CASSLGLARYNEQFF. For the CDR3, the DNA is TGTGCCAGCAGTTTAGGACTAGCGAGGTACAATGAGCAGTTCTTC.

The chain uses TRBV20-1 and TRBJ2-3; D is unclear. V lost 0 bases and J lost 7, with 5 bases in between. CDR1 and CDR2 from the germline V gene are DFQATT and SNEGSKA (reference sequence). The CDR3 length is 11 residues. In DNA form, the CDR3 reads TGCAGTGCTAGAGATATACATACGCAGTATTTT. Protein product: CSARDIHTQYF.

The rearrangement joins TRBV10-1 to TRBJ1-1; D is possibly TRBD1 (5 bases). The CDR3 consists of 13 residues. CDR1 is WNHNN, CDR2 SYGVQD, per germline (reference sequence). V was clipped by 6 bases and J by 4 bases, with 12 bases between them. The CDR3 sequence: CASSLGTVTEAFF. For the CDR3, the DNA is TGCGCCAGCAGCCTGGGGACGGTCACTGAAGCTTTCTTT.

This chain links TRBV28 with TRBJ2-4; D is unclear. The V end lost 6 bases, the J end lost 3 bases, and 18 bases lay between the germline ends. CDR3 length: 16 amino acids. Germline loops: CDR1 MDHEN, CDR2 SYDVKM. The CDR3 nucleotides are TGTGCCAGCAGGCCCGACTTACCAATTGGCAAAAACATTCAGTACTTC. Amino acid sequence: CASRPDLPIGKNIQYF. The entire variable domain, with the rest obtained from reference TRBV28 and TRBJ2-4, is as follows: DVKVTQSSRYLVKRTGEKVFLECVQDMDHENMFWYRQDPGLGLRLIYFSYDVKMKEKGDIPEGYSVSREKKERFSLILESASTNQTSMYLCASRPDLPIGKNIQYFGAGTRLSVL.

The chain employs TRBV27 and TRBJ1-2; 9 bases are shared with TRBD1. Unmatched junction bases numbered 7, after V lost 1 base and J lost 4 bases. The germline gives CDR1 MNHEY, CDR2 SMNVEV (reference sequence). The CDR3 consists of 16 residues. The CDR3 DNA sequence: TGTGCCAGCAGTTTATGGAGAGGACAGGGGATCTATGGCTACACCTTC. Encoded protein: CASSLWRGQGIYGYTF.

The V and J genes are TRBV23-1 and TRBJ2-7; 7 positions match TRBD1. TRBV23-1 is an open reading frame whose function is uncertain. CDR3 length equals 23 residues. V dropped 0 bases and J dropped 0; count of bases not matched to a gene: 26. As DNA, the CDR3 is TGCGCCAGCAGTCAATCCTGTCAGTCCAAACAGGGGTATTTACGAGAAAGCTCCTACGAGCAGTACTTC. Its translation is CASSQSCQSKQGYLRESSYEQYF.

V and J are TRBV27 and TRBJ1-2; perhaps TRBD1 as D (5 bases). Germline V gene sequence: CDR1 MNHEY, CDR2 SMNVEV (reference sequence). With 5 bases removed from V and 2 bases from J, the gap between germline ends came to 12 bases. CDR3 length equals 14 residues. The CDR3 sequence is CASSRQGENYGYTF. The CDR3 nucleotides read TGTGCCAGCAGTCGACAAGGGGAGAACTATGGCTACACCTTC.

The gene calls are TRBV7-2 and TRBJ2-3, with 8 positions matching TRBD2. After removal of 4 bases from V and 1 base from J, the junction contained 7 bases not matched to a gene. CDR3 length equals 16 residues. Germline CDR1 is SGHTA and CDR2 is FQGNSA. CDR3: CASSSRGREGTDTQYF. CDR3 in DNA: TGTGCCAGCAGCTCCCGGGGGCGGGAGGGCACAGATACGCAGTATTTT.

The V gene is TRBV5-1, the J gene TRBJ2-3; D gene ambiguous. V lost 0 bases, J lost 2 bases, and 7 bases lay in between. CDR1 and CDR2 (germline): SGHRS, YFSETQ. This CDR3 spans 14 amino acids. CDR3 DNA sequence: TGCGCCAGCAGCTTGGCCCGGGCCACAGATACGCAGTATTTT. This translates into CASSLARATDTQYF. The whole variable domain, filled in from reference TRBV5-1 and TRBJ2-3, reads KAGVTQTPRYLIKTRGQQVTLSCSPISGHRSVSWYQQTPGQGLQFLFEYFSETQRNKGNFPGRFSGRQFSNSRSEMNVSTLELGDSALYLCASSLARATDTQYFGPGTRLTVL.

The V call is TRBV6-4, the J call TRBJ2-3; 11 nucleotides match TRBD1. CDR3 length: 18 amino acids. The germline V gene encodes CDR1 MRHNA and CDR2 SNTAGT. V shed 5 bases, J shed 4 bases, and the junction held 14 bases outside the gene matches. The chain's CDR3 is CASSHRGRGQGASDTQYF. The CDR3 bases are TGTGCCAGCAGTCACAGGGGCAGAGGACAGGGGGCCTCAGATACGCAGTATTTT.

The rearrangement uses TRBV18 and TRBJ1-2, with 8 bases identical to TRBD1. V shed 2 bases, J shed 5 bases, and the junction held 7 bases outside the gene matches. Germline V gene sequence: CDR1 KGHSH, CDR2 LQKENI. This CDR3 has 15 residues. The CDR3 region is CASSPILQGDYGYTF. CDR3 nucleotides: TGTGCCAGCTCACCAATCCTACAGGGGGATTATGGCTACACCTTC.

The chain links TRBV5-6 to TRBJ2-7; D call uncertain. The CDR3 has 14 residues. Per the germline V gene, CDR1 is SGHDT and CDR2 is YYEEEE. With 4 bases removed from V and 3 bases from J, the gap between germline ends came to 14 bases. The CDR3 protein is CASSPGAGHYEQYF. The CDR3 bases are TGTGCCAGCAGCCCTGGAGCCGGGCACTACGAGCAGTACTTC. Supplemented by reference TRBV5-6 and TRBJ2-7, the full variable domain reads DAGVTQSPTHLIKTRGQQVTLRCSPKSGHDTVSWYQQALGQGPQFIFQYYEEEERQRGNFPDRFSGHQFPNYSSELNVNALLLGDSALYLCASSPGAGHYEQYFGPGTRLTVT.

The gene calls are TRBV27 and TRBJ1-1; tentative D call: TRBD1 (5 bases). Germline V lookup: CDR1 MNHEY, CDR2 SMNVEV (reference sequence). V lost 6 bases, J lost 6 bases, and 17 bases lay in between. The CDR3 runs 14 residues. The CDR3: CASSLRNTGSEAFF. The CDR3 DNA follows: TGTGCCAGCAGCTTGAGAAACACAGGTTCTGAAGCTTTCTTT.

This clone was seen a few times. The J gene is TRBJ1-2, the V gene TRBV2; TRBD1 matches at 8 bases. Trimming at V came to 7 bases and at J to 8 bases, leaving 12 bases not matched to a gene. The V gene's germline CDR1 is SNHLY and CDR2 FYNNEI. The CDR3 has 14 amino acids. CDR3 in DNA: TGTGCCAGCAAGGATCACAGGGGGTTTCGGGGCTACACCTTC. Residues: CASKDHRGFRGYTF.

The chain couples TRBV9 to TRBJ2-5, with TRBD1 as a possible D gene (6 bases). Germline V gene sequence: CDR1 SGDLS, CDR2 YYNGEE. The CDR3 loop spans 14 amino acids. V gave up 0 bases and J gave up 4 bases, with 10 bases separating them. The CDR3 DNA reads TGTGCCAGCAGCGTAGGGTGGGGGCGAGAGACCCAGTACTTC. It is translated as CASSVGWGRETQYF.

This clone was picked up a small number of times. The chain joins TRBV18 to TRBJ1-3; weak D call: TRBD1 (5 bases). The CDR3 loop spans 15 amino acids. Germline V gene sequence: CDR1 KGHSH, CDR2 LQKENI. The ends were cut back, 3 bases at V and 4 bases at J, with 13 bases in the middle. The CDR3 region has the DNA TGTGCCAGCTCACCCCAGACAGACTCAGGAAACACCATATATTTT. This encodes CASSPQTDSGNTIYF.

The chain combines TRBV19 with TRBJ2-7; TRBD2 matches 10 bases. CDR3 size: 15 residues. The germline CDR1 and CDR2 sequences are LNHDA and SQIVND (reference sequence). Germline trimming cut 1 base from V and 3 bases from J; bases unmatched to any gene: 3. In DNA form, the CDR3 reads TGTGCCAGTAGTATAGGGACTAGCGGAAACTACGAGCAGTACTTC. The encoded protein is CASSIGTSGNYEQYF.

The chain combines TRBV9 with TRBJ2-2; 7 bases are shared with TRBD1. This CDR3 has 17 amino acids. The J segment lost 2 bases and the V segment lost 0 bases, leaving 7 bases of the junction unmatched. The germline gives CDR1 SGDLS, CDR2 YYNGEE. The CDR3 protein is CASSVVWGTDNTGELFF. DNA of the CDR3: TGTGCCAGCAGCGTAGTGTGGGGGACAGATAACACCGGGGAGCTGTTTTTT.

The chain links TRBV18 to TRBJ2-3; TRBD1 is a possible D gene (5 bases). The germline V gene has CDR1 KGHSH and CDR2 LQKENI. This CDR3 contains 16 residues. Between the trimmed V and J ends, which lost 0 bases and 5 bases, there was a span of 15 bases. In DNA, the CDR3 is TGTGCCAGCTCACCACCGGTGGGGCAGGGAATAGATACGCAGTATTTT. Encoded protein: CASSPPVGQGIDTQYF.

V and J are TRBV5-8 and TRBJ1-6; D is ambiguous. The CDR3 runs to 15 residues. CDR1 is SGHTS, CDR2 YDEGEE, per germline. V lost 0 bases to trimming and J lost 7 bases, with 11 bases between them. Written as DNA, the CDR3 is TGTGCCAGCAGCTTGGGGAGGCAATGGAATTCACCCCTCCACTTT. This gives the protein CASSLGRQWNSPLHF. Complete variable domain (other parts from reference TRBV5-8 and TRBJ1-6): EAGVTQSPTHLIKTRGQQATLRCSPISGHTSVYWYQQALGLGLQFLLWYDEGEERNRGNFPPRFSGRQFPNYSSELNVNALELEDSALYLCASSLGRQWNSPLHFGNGTRLTVT.

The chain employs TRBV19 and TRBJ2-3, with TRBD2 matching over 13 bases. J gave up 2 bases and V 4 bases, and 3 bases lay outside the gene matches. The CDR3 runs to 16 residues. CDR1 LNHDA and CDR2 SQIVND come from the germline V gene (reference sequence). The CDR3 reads CASSRGLAGPTDTQYF. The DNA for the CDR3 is TGTGCCAGTAGTAGGGGACTAGCGGGACCCACAGATACGCAGTATTTT.

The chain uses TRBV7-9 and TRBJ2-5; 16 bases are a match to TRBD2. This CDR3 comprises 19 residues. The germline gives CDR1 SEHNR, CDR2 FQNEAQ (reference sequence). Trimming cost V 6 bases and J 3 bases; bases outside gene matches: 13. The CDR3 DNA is TGTGCCAGCAGTCCCGGGACTAGCGGGAGGGCCTGGTTCGAAGAGACCCAGTACTTC. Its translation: CASSPGTSGRAWFEETQYF.

CDR3 sequence: CASSFVVSTPTDTQYF. The CDR3 DNA is TGTGCCAGCAGCTTTGTTGTTTCAACCCCCACAGATACGCAGTATTTT. V and J are TRBV7-8 and TRBJ2-3; unclear D gene. The germline V gene encodes CDR1 SGHVS and CDR2 FQNEAQ. This CDR3 has 16 residues. V dropped 3 bases and J dropped 2 bases, with 15 bases sitting between them.

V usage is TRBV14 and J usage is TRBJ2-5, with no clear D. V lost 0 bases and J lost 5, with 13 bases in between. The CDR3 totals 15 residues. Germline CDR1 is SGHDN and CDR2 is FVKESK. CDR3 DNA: TGTGCCAGCAGCCAAGATCGAAACTTTTTCGAGACCCAGTACTTC. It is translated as CASSQDRNFFETQYF.